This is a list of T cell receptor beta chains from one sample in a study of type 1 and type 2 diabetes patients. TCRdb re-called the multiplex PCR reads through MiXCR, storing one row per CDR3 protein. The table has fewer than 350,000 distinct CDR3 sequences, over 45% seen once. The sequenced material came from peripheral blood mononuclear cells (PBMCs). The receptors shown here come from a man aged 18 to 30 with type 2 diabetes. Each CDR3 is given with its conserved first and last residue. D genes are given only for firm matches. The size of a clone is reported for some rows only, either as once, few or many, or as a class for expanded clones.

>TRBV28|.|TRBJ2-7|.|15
TGTGCCAGCAGCGGGGAAGGACAGCCTCCCTACGAGCAGTACTTC
CASSGEGQPPYEQYF
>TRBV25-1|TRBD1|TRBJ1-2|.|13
TGTGCCAGCACTCCACAGGGGACCTGTGGCTACACCTTC
CASTPQGTCGYTF
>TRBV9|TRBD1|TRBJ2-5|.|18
TGTGCCAGCAGTTCCACGGGAAAGGGACAGCTGGGGCGGGAGACCCAGTACTTC
CASSSTGKGQLGRETQYF
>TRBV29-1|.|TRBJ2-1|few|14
TGCAGCGTTGACGGGGGAATATTAGGGAATGAGCAGTTCTTC
CSVDGGILGNEQFF
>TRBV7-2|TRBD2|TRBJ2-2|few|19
TGTGCCAGCAGCCTCCGGGACCCGGGACTCGGGGGGACCACCGGGGAGCTGTTTTTT
CASSLRDPGLGGTTGELFF
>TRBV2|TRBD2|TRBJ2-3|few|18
TGTGCCAGCAGTGTTGGGGTTAGCGGGATGAGGGGCACAGATACGCAGTATTTT
CASSVGVSGMRGTDTQYF
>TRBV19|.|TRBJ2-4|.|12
TGTGCCAGTAGTATCGGCAGAAACATTCAGTACTTC
CASSIGRNIQYF
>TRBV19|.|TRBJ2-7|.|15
TGTGCCAGTAAGTCCCCAGCCCCGGGTTCCTACGAGCAGTACTTC
CASKSPAPGSYEQYF
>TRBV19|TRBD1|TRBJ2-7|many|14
TGTGCCAGTGCTACGGGACAGGGACACTACGAGCAGTACTTC
CASATGQGHYEQYF
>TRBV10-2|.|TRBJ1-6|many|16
TGCGCCAGCATGGGGGGGCACACTACAATGAATTCACCCCTCCACTTT
CASMGGHTTMNSPLHF
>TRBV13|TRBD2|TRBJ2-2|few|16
TGTGCCAGCAAAGTAGGGGCGGGAGCGAGCACCGGGGAGCTGTTTTTT
CASKVGAGASTGELFF
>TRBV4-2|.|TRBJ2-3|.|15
TGTGCCAGCAGCTCCCCAGCGGGCAACACAGATACGCAGTATTTT
CASSSPAGNTDTQYF
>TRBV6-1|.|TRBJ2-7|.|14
TGTGCCAGCAGTACAGATCGCTTCTCCTACGAGCAGTACTTC
CASSTDRFSYEQYF
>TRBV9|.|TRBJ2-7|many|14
TGTGCCAGCATCGGCTCGAAGGGGGGCTACGAGCAGTACTTC
CASIGSKGGYEQYF
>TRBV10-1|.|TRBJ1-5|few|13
TGCGCCAGCAGTGCGGGACTTAATCAGCCCCAGCATTTT
CASSAGLNQPQHF
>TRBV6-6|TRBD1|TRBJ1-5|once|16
TGTGCCAGCAGTCCCTCGGGACAGGTCTACAATCAGCCCCAGCATTTT
CASSPSGQVYNQPQHF
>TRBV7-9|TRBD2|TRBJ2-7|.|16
TGTGCCAGCAGTCTTAGCGGGGGGGCCTTGGTGCACGAGCAGTACTTC
CASSLSGGALVHEQYF
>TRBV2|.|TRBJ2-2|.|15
TGTGCCAGCAGCCAAGAGAGGGGTTACACCGGGGAGCTGTTTTTT
CASSQERGYTGELFF
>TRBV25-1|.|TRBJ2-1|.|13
TGTGCCAGCAGTGCCGGGACGGAATCCGAGCAGTTCTTC
CASSAGTESEQFF
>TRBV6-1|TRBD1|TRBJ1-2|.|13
TGTGCCAGCAGTGTTACAGGGGTAACTGGCTACACCTTC
CASSVTGVTGYTF
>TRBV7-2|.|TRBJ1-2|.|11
TGTGCCAGCAGCCTCTTCTATGGCTACACCTTC
CASSLFYGYTF
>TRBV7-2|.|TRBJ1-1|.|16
TGTGCCAGCAGTCCCTTTGGGGGACGAGGGAACACTGAAGCTTTCTTT
CASSPFGGRGNTEAFF
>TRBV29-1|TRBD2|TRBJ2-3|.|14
TGCAGCGTTGAAAGCCTAGCGGGAGGGGGTACGCAGTATTTT
CSVESLAGGGTQYF
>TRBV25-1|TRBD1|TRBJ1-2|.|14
TGTGCCAGCAGTAAGGACAGGGCCCGATGGGGTTACACCTTC
CASSKDRARWGYTF
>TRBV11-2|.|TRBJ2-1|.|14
TGTGCCAGCAGTAAGGGACTTTGGTACAATGAGCAGTTCTTC
CASSKGLWYNEQFF
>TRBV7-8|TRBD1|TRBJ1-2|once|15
TGTGCCAGCAGCGTCGACCGGGACAGGGACTATGGCTACACCTTC
CASSVDRDRDYGYTF
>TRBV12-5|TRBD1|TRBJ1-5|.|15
TGTGCCAGCAGTAGGGGACAGGATTTCTATCAGCCCCAGCATTTT
CASSRGQDFYQPQHF
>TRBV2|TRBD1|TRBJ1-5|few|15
TGTGCCAGCAGTTCCGAGGGACAGATCCGTCAGCCCCAGCATTTT
CASSSEGQIRQPQHF
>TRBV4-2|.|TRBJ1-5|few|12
TGTGCCAGCAGCCAAGGCCGTCAGCCCCAGCATTTT
CASSQGRQPQHF
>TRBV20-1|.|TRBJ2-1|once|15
TGCAGTGCTAGCGTACTTGCGGGACCCAGAGGTGAGCAGTTCTTC
CSASVLAGPRGEQFF
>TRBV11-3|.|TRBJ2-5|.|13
TGTGCCAGCAGCTTTCACGGGGCGGAGACCCAGTACTTC
CASSFHGAETQYF
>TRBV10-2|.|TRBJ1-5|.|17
TGCGCCAGCAGTGACGAGTTACAGGGTTATAGCAATCAGCCCCAGCATTTT
CASSDELQGYSNQPQHF
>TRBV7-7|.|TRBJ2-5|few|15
TGTGCTAGCAGCTTATTTTCCGGGGCAGGAGAGACCCAGTACTTC
CASSLFSGAGETQYF
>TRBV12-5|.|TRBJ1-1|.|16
TGTGCTAGTGGTTTGGCCATTTCGGGAGGGGTTGCTGAAGCTTTCTTT
CASGLAISGGVAEAFF
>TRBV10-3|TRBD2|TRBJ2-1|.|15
TGTGCCACATCGGGGAGCGGGAGGGGTAGCAATGAGCAGTTCTTC
CATSGSGRGSNEQFF
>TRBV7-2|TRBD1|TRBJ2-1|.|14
TGTGCCAGCAGCTTACCGGTGACAGGGACTGAGCAGTTCTTC
CASSLPVTGTEQFF
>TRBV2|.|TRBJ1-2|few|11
TGTGCCAGCATAGGTGCGGGGGGCTACACCTTC
CASIGAGGYTF
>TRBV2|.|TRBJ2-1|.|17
TGTGCCAGCAGTGAACGTAGGGCGGGTCCTACCTACAATGAGCAGTTCTTC
CASSERRAGPTYNEQFF
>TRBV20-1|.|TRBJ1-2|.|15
TGCAGTGCTAGAGATTTTGGGGGTACTAACTATGGCTACACCTTC
CSARDFGGTNYGYTF
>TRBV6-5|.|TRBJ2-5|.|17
TGTGCCAGCAGTTACTCTCTTTCTACAGAGTACCAAGAGACCCAGTACTTC
CASSYSLSTEYQETQYF
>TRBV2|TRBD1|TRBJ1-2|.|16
TGTGCCAGCAGTCAAGACCCCACAGGGGTCCGCGCTGGCTACACCTTC
CASSQDPTGVRAGYTF
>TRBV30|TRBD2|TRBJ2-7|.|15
TGTGCCTGGGACGACTCGGGACTAGCGACCTACGAGCAGTACTTC
CAWDDSGLATYEQYF
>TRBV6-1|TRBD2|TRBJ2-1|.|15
TGTGCCAGCACTCTGGGGGCGGGAGGGTACAATGAGCAGTTCTTC
CASTLGAGGYNEQFF
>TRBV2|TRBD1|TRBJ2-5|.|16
TGTGCCAGCAGCCTCGACAGGGGATTCGGGCAAGAGACCCAGTACTTC
CASSLDRGFGQETQYF
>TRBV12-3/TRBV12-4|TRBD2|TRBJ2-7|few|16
TGTGCCAGCACCAAAAGCGGGAGCGCCAGCTCCTACGAGCAGTACTTC
CASTKSGSASSYEQYF
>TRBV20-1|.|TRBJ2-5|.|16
TGCAGTGCTAGAGATGTCCTAGGGGGTTACCAAGAGACCCAGTACTTC
CSARDVLGGYQETQYF
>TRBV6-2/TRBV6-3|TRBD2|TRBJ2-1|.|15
TGTGCCAGCCTACTACTAGCGGGAGGGAACAATGAGCAGTTCTTC
CASLLLAGGNNEQFF
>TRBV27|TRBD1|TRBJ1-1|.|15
TGTGCCAGCAGTGAATCACAGGGGGCAGTCACTGAAGCTTTCTTT
CASSESQGAVTEAFF
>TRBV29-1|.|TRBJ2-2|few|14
TGCAGCGTTGAAGAGACGGATATCACCGGGGAGCTGTTTTTT
CSVEETDITGELFF
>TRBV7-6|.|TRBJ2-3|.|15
TGTGCCAGCAGCCAAGGTTTAGACAACACAGATACGCAGTATTTT
CASSQGLDNTDTQYF
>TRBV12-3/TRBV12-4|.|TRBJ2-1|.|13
TGTGCCAGCAGTTTAGGGTCCGAGGATGAGCAGTTCTTC
CASSLGSEDEQFF
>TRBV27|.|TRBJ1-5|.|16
TGTGCCAGCAGTTTATCGCCGGATTCCTCCCATCAGCCCCAGCATTTT
CASSLSPDSSHQPQHF
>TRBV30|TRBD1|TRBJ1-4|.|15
TGTGCCTGGAGCGATGGGACAGGGGGCGATGAAAAACTGTTTTTT
CAWSDGTGGDEKLFF
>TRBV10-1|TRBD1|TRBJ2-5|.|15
TGCGCCAGCAGTGACCCCAACAGGGGGCTCGAGACCCAGTACTTC
CASSDPNRGLETQYF